This TCR beta chain appears in the sequencing data of a study of blood T cells in healthy people across ages (dated by TCRdb to the mid-2010s). General notes on the study: In model experiments, template switching captured about one uniquely barcoded TCR beta cDNA molecule for every two T cells. Four age groups were formed from the donors: young (average around 15 years), middle-aged (approximately 40), aged (roughly 58) and long-lived (around 82). Using deep sequencing normalized with unique cDNA molecular identifiers, the study measured how TCR beta repertoire diversity changes with age. To avoid experimental bias, donors of different ages were randomly spread across the sequencing lanes. The study analyzed two additional independent replicas of 1 million unique cDNA reads from the same blood draw for two donors, one aged 18 to 29 and one aged 80 or older.

Libraries were built with 5' RACE. Instrument used: Illumina HiSeq 2500. A second about 7 to 11 cycle PCR used a sample-barcoded 5' primer and a J-beta primer mix. A template-switch 5' adaptor carrying 12 random nucleotides introduced a unique molecular identifier onto each TCR beta cDNA molecule. Each sample yielded at least 2.5 million CDR3-containing paired-end reads. The Mint cDNA synthesis kit, primed by a TRBC-specific oligonucleotide, was used to synthesize first-strand cDNA from all RNA. Following uracil-DNA glycosylase treatment, all cDNA underwent a first 18-cycle PCR with the universal primers M1SS and BC2_uni_R. As for the original processing: For normalization, 1 million high-quality reads, each with a distinct molecular identifier, were randomly selected from each sample. Instead of being binned into consensus sequences, reads that shared molecular identifiers were thrown out. MiTCR, run with a Q25 quality threshold and the strictest error-elimination algorithm, handled CDR3 identification, clonotype clustering and error correction. A nonparametric unseen species model with Euler transformation was used to estimate a lower bound on total TCR beta diversity. TCRdb trimmed public reads at Q25 via fastp, called clones via MiXCR and kept in-frame beta chains. CDR3 protein sequences are deduplicated, and each keeps its most common genes and DNA. These V and J calls originate from TCRdb's pipeline instead of the authors' own analysis. The sample profile shows nearly 1 million distinct CDR3 sequences; roughly 47% of them were found once. The ten largest make up roughly 23% of the sample.

Points the paper makes about the study in general: There was a strong correlation between observed TCR beta diversity and the percentage of naive T cells measured by flow cytometry. Donor CMV infection status was unknown, potentially confounding age-related changes in expanded clonotypes. Bulk unsorted PBMC profiling prevented conclusive comparison of naive and antigen-experienced compartments. Compared with the aged group, the long-lived group had more naive CD4+ T cells, fewer expanded clones and increased TCR diversity, suggesting age selection. Observed TCR beta diversity per million T cells fell roughly linearly with age, and a significant reduction was already apparent by age about 36. Estimates of total diversity based on one million sequenced T cells were considered lower bounds and underestimates.

Systemically healthy Caucasian individuals from Russia, over 30 in total and aged roughly 6 to 100 years, were included as donors. Each donor gave roughly 9.5 milliliters of peripheral blood, collected into EDTA-treated Vacutainer tubes. PBMCs were isolated by Ficoll-Paque density-gradient centrifugation, with at least 6 million obtained per sample. Total RNA, at least 6 micrograms per sample, was extracted from PBMCs with Trizol reagent. The percentages of naive CD45RAhigh/CD27high T cells were determined by flow cytometry on a PBMC aliquot from every donor. Remarks on this clonotype: The antigen it recognizes is unknown. No base-level quality is on record; no much larger clone is a single base apart.

Deletion took 5 bases off V and 10 bases off J, with a span of 23 bases between the germline ends. CDR1 SGHTA and CDR2 FQGNSA were looked up in the germline V gene. The CDR3 contains 16 residues, cysteine and phenylalanine counted. Only the CDR3 region is kept as DNA, spanning 48 bases read in frame from base 1. The V and J genes are TRBV7-2 and TRBJ1-4, with TRBD1 perhaps the D gene, on 6 matching bases. The receptor's source is a woman aged 60-70 years in good health. Sample: blood. The base sequence is TGTGCCAGCAGCCAAACTACTACAGGGTTTCCATCAAAACTGTTTTTT. Its product reads: CASSQTTTGFPSKLFF.